The 4 T cell receptor beta chains reported below all come from one sample, sequenced in a study of blood T cell repertoires in COVID-19. The repertoire was sequenced with immunoSEQ multiplex PCR; TCRdb's copy has only in-frame clones and lacks some. The table shows some 150,000 clones, with around 82% occurring only once. The source material was peripheral blood. All receptors derive from a man in his 60s who had recovered from COVID-19.

CDR3 nucleotides: TGTGCCACCAGCAGAGTTGGCAGTGTATCTGGAAACACCATATATTTT. Protein: CATSRVGSVSGNTIYF. The gene calls are TRBV15 and TRBJ1-3; D is uncertain. The CDR3 runs 16 residues. Germline V CDR1 and CDR2: LNHNV, YYDKDF (reference sequence). Between the trimmed V and J ends, which lost 1 base and 1 base, there was a span of 11 bases.

The rearrangement joins TRBV19 to TRBJ2-1, with D possibly TRBD1 on 5 matching bases. The CDR3 totals 14 residues. Germline V CDR1 and CDR2: LNHDA, SQIVND (reference sequence). Trimming left V 4 bases short and J 4 bases short, with 11 bases between. The CDR3 sequence: CASSKWGEYNEQFF. The CDR3 nucleotides are TGTGCCAGTAGTAAATGGGGCGAGTACAATGAGCAGTTCTTC. Filled out from reference TRBV19 and TRBJ2-1, the complete variable domain reads DGGITQSPKYLFRKEGQNVTLSCEQNLNHDAMYWYRQDPGQGLRLIYYSQIVNDFQKGDIAEGYSVSREKKESFPLTVTSAQKNPTAFYLCASSKWGEYNEQFFGPGTRLTVL.

The chain employs TRBV5-6 and TRBJ1-4; 9 nucleotides line up with TRBD1. The CDR3 contains 18 residues. Germline CDR1 reads SGHDT; CDR2 reads YYEEEE. The J segment lost 12 bases and the V segment lost 5 bases, leaving 23 bases of the junction unmatched. The CDR3 spells CASSSGTGPSPFGGELFF. The CDR3 region has the DNA TGTGCCAGCAGTTCCGGGACAGGGCCTTCCCCTTTCGGTGGGGAACTGTTTTTT.

The chain carries TRBV6-4 and TRBJ2-3, with a possible D match to TRBD2 (5 bases). V lost 6 bases and J lost 2, with 15 bases in between. Germline V lookup: CDR1 MRHNA, CDR2 SNTAGT. The CDR3 is 15 amino acids. The CDR3: CASRPSGTLTDTQYF. DNA of the CDR3: TGTGCCAGCAGACCGAGCGGTACCCTCACAGATACGCAGTATTTT.